In this sample, the clone carrying this T cell receptor (beta chain) turned up many times. What it binds is not known. TCRdb processed the RACE reads anew with MiXCR; each CDR3 protein has one entry. The sample yields some 70,000 distinct CDR3 sequences, roughly 9.7% seen once. Noted time point: pre-sensitization, week 0. The treatment was: therapeutic diphenylcyclopropenone sensitization with weekly scalp DPC. These data belong to a study of human T cells and chemical hapten exposure. As for the study in general: Small pooled library volume differences chiefly drove per-sample TCR yield variation. Study conclusions and caveats: Significantly more large CDR3 similarity clusters were formed by expanded TCRs than by controls. DPC sensitization did not alter TCRs above 1 in 1000 frequency.

The germline V and J ends were trimmed by 6 bases and 1 base, with 13 bases remaining between them. The CDR3 spans 15 residues. Germline V gene lookup returns CDR1 SGHTA and CDR2 FQGNSA. The source is a woman between 45 and 60 years old with alopecia areata. Some clones in this sample may be carry-over from other donors' samples. This sequence joins TRBV7-2 and TRBJ2-4; the D gene is possibly TRBD1 (5 bases). Material: whole blood, obtained in connection with sensitization to the hapten diphenylcyclopropenone (DPC). CDR3 loop: CASRGNGAAKNIQYF. Written as DNA, the CDR3 is TGTGCCAGCAGGGGAAATGGGGCGGCCAAAAACATTCAGTACTTC.